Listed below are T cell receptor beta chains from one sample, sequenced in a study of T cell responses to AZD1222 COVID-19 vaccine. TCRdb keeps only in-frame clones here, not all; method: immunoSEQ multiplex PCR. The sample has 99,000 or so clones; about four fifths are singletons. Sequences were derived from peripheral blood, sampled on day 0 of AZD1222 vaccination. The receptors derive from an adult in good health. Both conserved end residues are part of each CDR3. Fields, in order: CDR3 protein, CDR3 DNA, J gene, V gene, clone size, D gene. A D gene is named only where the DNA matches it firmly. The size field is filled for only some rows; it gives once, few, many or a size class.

cdr3_aa: CASSSRPGQAGYGYTF
cdr3_nt: TGTGCCAGTAGTAGCCGACCGGGACAGGCGGGGTATGGCTACACCTTC
j_call: TRBJ1-2
v_call: TRBV19
clone_size: few
d_call: TRBD1

cdr3_aa: CASSHTPGTGNYGYTF
cdr3_nt: TGTGCCAGCAGCCATACCCCCGGGACAGGGAACTATGGCTACACCTTC
j_call: TRBJ1-2
v_call: TRBV3-1/TRBV3-2
clone_size: NA
d_call: TRBD1

cdr3_aa: CASSSRRLYQETQYF
cdr3_nt: TGTGCCAGCAGTTCTAGGCGTTTGTACCAAGAGACCCAGTACTTC
j_call: TRBJ2-5
v_call: TRBV27
clone_size: NA
d_call: NA

cdr3_aa: CASSHQITSGPLNEQFF
cdr3_nt: TGTGCCAGTAGTCACCAAATTACTAGCGGCCCTTTGAATGAGCAGTTCTTC
j_call: TRBJ2-1
v_call: TRBV19
clone_size: NA
d_call: TRBD2

cdr3_aa: CASSDLSRDNQPQHF
cdr3_nt: TGTGCCAGCAGCGACTTGTCCAGGGACAATCAGCCCCAGCATTTT
j_call: TRBJ1-5
v_call: TRBV7-9
clone_size: NA
d_call: NA

cdr3_aa: CAWSTGNYGYTF
cdr3_nt: TGTGCCTGGAGCACAGGTAACTATGGCTACACCTTC
j_call: TRBJ1-2
v_call: TRBV30
clone_size: NA
d_call: NA

cdr3_aa: CATSRVGLSTLNNEQFF
cdr3_nt: TGTGCCACCAGCAGAGTAGGGCTGAGTACCCTAAACAATGAGCAGTTCTTC
j_call: TRBJ2-1
v_call: TRBV15
clone_size: NA
d_call: NA

cdr3_aa: CASSSLTSGGAYEQYF
cdr3_nt: TGTGCCAGCAGTTCACTTACTAGCGGGGGGGCCTACGAGCAGTACTTC
j_call: TRBJ2-7
v_call: TRBV27
clone_size: few
d_call: TRBD2

cdr3_aa: CASSLDQNEKLFF
cdr3_nt: TGTGCCAGCAGTTTAGACCAGAATGAAAAACTGTTTTTT
j_call: TRBJ1-4
v_call: TRBV12-3/TRBV12-4
clone_size: NA
d_call: NA

cdr3_aa: CASSLRGVRTDTQYF
cdr3_nt: TGCGCCAGCAGCTTGCGGGGGGTACGCACAGATACGCAGTATTTT
j_call: TRBJ2-3
v_call: TRBV5-1
clone_size: few
d_call: TRBD2

cdr3_aa: CASSQSPGGPSTDTQYF
cdr3_nt: TGCGCCAGCAGCCAGTCTCCTGGGGGGCCTAGCACAGATACGCAGTATTTT
j_call: TRBJ2-3
v_call: TRBV4-3
clone_size: NA
d_call: NA

cdr3_aa: CASSFDRRNNEKLFF
cdr3_nt: TGTGCCAGCAGTTTCGACAGAAGGAATAATGAAAAACTGTTTTTT
j_call: TRBJ1-4
v_call: TRBV6-5
clone_size: NA
d_call: NA

cdr3_aa: CASSSNRGRRGYTF
cdr3_nt: TGTGCCAGCAGTTCAAACAGGGGACGTCGGGGCTACACCTTC
j_call: TRBJ1-2
v_call: TRBV6-5
clone_size: NA
d_call: TRBD1

cdr3_aa: CASRVGQGSSGYTF
cdr3_nt: TGCGCCAGCAGAGTGGGACAGGGGTCGTCAGGCTACACCTTC
j_call: TRBJ1-2
v_call: TRBV5-1
clone_size: NA
d_call: TRBD1

cdr3_aa: CASSPDSNSPLHF
cdr3_nt: TGTGCCAGCAGCCCAGATAGTAATTCACCCCTCCACTTT
j_call: TRBJ1-6
v_call: TRBV13
clone_size: once
d_call: NA

cdr3_aa: CASSLGGTAHEQFF
cdr3_nt: TGTGCCAGCAGCTTAGGAGGGACAGCCCATGAGCAGTTCTTC
j_call: TRBJ2-1
v_call: TRBV7-2
clone_size: NA
d_call: TRBD1

cdr3_aa: CASSFGTGRVQPQHF
cdr3_nt: TGTGCCAGCAGCTTTGGGACAGGGAGGGTGCAGCCCCAGCATTTT
j_call: TRBJ1-5
v_call: TRBV5-8
clone_size: NA
d_call: TRBD1